These 15 T cell receptor beta chains were sequenced from one sample in a study of T cells in Graves' hyperthyroidism and ophthalmopathy. The investigators amplified TCR beta CDR3 regions from RNA transcripts. Researchers ran a first-round RT-PCR on the TCR CDR3 using the HTBI primer set. TCRdb used MiXCR to reprocess the multiplex PCR reads, holding one entry per CDR3 protein. Of roughly 640,000 distinct CDR3 sequences in the sample, 15% to 20% were seen once. Sequencing used blood. These receptors were obtained from a middle-aged woman with Graves' ophthalmopathy.

Ten or more counts support this clonotype. The chain employs TRBV7-9 and TRBJ2-5, with TRBD2 identical over 14 bases. Germline V lookup: CDR1 SEHNR, CDR2 FQNEAQ (reference sequence). V dropped 5 bases and J dropped 5; count of bases not matched to a gene: 7. This CDR3 comprises 16 residues. In DNA, the CDR3 is TGTGCCAGCAGCCTCGGACTAGCGGGAGGAAAGGAGACCCAGTACTTC. It yields the protein CASSLGLAGGKETQYF.

Worth noting for this clonotype: Just one base apart from a much larger clone, this may be a read error. This chain connects TRBV3-1 to TRBJ1-1; 7 bases fit TRBD1. Trimming removed 1 base from V and 0 bases from J; junction bases left unmatched: 5. The CDR3 contains 16 residues. The germline gives CDR1 LGHDT, CDR2 YNNKEL (reference sequence). The chain's CDR3 is CASSQGGTALNTEAFF. The CDR3 DNA reads TGTGCCAGCAGCCAAGGCGGGACAGCCCTGAACACTGAAGCTTTCTTT. The full variable domain, rest sourced from reference TRBV3-1 and TRBJ1-1, is DTAVSQTPKYLVTQMGNDKSIKCEQNLGHDTMYWYKQDSKKFLKIMFSYNNKELIINETVPNRFSPKSPDKAHLNLHINSLELGDSAVYFCASSQGGTALNTEAFFGQGTRLTVV.

A few counts support this clonotype. This rearrangement joins TRBV28 to TRBJ1-5, with D maybe TRBD1 (6 bases). From germline, CDR1 is MDHEN and CDR2 SYDVKM. CDR3 length: 15 residues. V lost 6 bases and J lost 4, with 16 bases in between. CDR3 nucleotides: TGTGCCAGCAGCCCCGGGGGGGGGCCTAATCAGCCCCAGCATTTT. This encodes CASSPGGGPNQPQHF.

This clonotype was seen at least ten times. This chain connects TRBV6-2 or TRBV6-3 to TRBJ2-7; D might be TRBD2 (6 bases). This CDR3 has 16 residues. Germline lookup yields CDR1 MNHEY and CDR2 SVGEGT. V was clipped by 4 bases and J by 1 base, with 17 bases between them. CDR3 DNA: TGTGCCAGCAGTTTCCCCACCTCGGGACTGTCCTACGAGCAGTACTTC. Translation gives CASSFPTSGLSYEQYF.

This clonotype has more than one count but fewer than ten. The chain has TRBV20-1 and TRBJ2-1; D is unclear. V was shortened by 1 base and J by 5 bases, with 9 bases between the two germline ends. The CDR3 has 13 amino acids. CDR1 and CDR2 (germline): DFQATT, SNEGSKA (reference sequence). CDR3 DNA sequence: TGCAGTGCTAGAGGGTGGACGAACAATGAGCAGTTCTTC. Translated, it gives CSARGWTNNEQFF.

In this sample, this clonotype turned up many times. CDR3 region: CASSAPGLAGVNEQFF. As DNA, the CDR3 is TGTGCCAGCAGCGCACCGGGACTAGCGGGAGTTAATGAGCAGTTCTTC. The chain recombines TRBV7-9 with TRBJ2-1; the match to TRBD2 covers 14 bases. Germline CDR1 SEHNR, CDR2 FQNEAQ (reference sequence). This CDR3 is built from 16 residues. V gave up 5 bases and J gave up 7 bases; unmatched junction bases: 7.

The rearrangement uses TRBV12-3 or TRBV12-4 and TRBJ2-5; D is possibly TRBD1 or TRBD2 (5 bases each). Trimming removed 5 bases from V and 3 bases from J, with 16 bases in between. The CDR3 is 15 residues long. CDR3 DNA: TGTGCCAGCAGTGCCACCGGGACGGGAAAAGAGACCCAGTACTTC. Its protein product is CASSATGTGKETQYF.

This clonotype was detected many times. V and J are TRBV2 and TRBJ1-1, with TRBD1 identical over 8 bases. The CDR3 consists of 15 residues. Germline trimming cut 2 bases from V and 0 bases from J; bases unmatched to any gene: 2. Germline CDR1 reads SNHLY; CDR2 reads FYNNEI. CDR3 DNA: TGTGCCAGCAGTGAAACAGGGGGGATGAACACTGAAGCTTTCTTT. Translated, it gives CASSETGGMNTEAFF.

This clonotype has more than one count but fewer than ten. This chain links TRBV5-1 with TRBJ2-3; D possibly uses TRBD1 or TRBD2 (5 bases each). Between the trimmed V and J ends, which lost 1 base and 2 bases, there was a span of 14 bases. The CDR3 consists of 16 residues. The germline gives CDR1 SGHRS, CDR2 YFSETQ. This CDR3 is CASSLPQGRNTDTQYF. CDR3 bases: TGCGCCAGCAGCTTGCCGCAGGGACGGAACACAGATACGCAGTATTTT.

This clonotype has a count of ten or more. This sequence joins TRBV14 and TRBJ2-1; D remains ambiguous. The germline V gene has CDR1 SGHDN and CDR2 FVKESK. V was shortened by 6 bases and J by 7 bases, with 13 bases between the two germline ends. The CDR3 has 13 residues. As DNA, the CDR3 is TGTGCCAGCAGTCCAAGGCTAGTGAATGAGCAGTTCTTC. The encoded protein is CASSPRLVNEQFF.

This clonotype was seen repeatedly, ten times or more. The rearrangement links TRBV5-1 to TRBJ1-1; TRBD1 is a possible D gene (5 bases). The CDR3 is made up of 14 amino acids. Trimming shortened V by 6 bases and J by 5 bases, and 17 bases separated the two germline ends. Germline V gene lookup returns CDR1 SGHRS and CDR2 YFSETQ. The CDR3 loop reads CASTTGGVGTEAFF. The DNA of the CDR3 is TGCGCCAGCACCACGGGGGGGGTTGGGACTGAAGCTTTCTTT.

This clonotype was seen repeatedly, ten times or more. The junction shows a germline mismatch at one end, possibly a read error. The chain has TRBV2 and TRBJ1-2, with D possibly matching TRBD1 (5 bases). Per the germline V gene, CDR1 is SNHLY and CDR2 is FYNNEI. The CDR3 extends over 13 amino acids. The CDR3 is CASSPDTYYGYTF. The CDR3, as DNA: TGCGCCAGCAGCCCGGACACCTACTATGGCTACACCTTC.

This clonotype turned up a few times. The gene calls are TRBV30 and TRBJ1-2; D is possibly TRBD1 (5 bases). Germline CDR1 is GTSNPN and CDR2 is SVGIG (reference sequence). Trimming stripped 1 base from V and 8 bases from J, with 14 bases between. The CDR3 has 13 amino acids. The CDR3 reads CAWSGGGSIGYTF. CDR3 in DNA: TGTGCCTGGAGTGGGGGGGGTTCGATCGGCTACACCTTC.

This clonotype was seen many times. The rearrangement joins TRBV5-1 to TRBJ2-3, with 8 bases that match TRBD2. Germline trimming cut 5 bases from V and 2 bases from J; bases unmatched to any gene: 4. The CDR3 runs 14 residues. Germline V lookup: CDR1 SGHRS, CDR2 YFSETQ. This CDR3 reads CASSTSGFTDTQYF. The CDR3 DNA reads as TGCGCCAGCAGTACTAGCGGATTCACAGATACGCAGTATTTT.

Many counts were recorded for this clonotype. This chain uses TRBV28 with TRBJ2-3; D may match TRBD1 or TRBD2 (5 bases each). The CDR3 runs to 13 residues. The germline V and J ends were trimmed by 5 bases and 3 bases, with 9 bases remaining between them. The germline gives CDR1 MDHEN, CDR2 SYDVKM. The CDR3 loop is CASSRGGTDTQYF. CDR3 DNA sequence: TGTGCCAGCAGTCGGGGCGGTACAGATACGCAGTATTTT.